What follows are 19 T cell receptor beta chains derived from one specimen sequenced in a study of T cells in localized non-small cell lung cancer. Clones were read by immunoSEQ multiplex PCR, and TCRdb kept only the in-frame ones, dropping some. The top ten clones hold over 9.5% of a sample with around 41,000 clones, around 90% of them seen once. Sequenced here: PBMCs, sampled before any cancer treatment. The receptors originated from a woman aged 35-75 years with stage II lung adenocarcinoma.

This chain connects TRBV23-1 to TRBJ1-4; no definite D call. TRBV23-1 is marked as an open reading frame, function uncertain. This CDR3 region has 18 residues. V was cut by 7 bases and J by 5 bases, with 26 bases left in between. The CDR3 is CASIPHLRAGRNNEKLFF. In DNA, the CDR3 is TGCGCCAGCATTCCTCACCTCCGGGCAGGACGCAACAATGAAAAACTGTTTTTT.

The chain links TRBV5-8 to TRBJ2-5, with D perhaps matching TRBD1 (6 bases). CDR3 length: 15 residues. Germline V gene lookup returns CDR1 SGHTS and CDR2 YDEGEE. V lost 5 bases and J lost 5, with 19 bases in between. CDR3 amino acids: CASSYRQQGRETQYF. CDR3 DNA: TGTGCCAGCAGTTATCGGCAGCAGGGGCGGGAGACCCAGTACTTC.

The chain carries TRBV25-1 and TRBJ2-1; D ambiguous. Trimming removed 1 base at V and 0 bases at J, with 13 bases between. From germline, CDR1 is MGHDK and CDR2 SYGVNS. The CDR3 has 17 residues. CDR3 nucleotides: TGTGCCAGCAGTGAATCTGTTCTGGCAGGCTCCTACAATGAGCAGTTCTTC. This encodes CASSESVLAGSYNEQFF.

In DNA form, the CDR3 reads TGTGCCAGCAGTCCCAGGGGGAGGGCCTATGGCTACACCTTC. Encoded protein: CASSPRGRAYGYTF. The V and J genes are TRBV28 and TRBJ1-2; 7 nucleotides match TRBD1. Germline V CDR1 and CDR2: MDHEN, SYDVKM. V was clipped by 5 bases and J by 4 bases; unmatched bases: 7. This CDR3 is built from 14 residues.

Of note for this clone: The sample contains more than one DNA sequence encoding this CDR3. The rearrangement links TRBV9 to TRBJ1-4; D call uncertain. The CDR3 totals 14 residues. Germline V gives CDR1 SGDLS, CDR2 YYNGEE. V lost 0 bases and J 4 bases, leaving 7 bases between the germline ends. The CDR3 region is CASSVGDRNEKLFF. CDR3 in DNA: TGTGCCAGCAGCGTAGGAGACCGTAATGAAAAACTGTTTTTT.

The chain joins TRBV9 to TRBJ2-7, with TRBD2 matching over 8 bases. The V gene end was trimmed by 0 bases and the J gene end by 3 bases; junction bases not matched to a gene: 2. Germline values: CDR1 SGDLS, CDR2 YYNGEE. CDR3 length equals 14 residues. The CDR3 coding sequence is TGTGCCAGCAGCGTAGCTACTAGCGGCTACGAGCAGTACTTC. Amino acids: CASSVATSGYEQYF. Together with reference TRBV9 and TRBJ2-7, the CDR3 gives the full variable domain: DSGVTQTPKHLITATGQRVTLRCSPRSGDLSVYWYQQSLDQGLQFLIQYYNGEERAKGNILERFSAQQFPDLHSELNLSSLELGDSALYFCASSVATSGYEQYFGPGTRLTVT.

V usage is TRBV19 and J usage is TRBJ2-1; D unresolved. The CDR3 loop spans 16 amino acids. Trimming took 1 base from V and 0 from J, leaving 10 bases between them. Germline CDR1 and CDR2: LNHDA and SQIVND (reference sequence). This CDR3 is CASSIVGGSSYNEQFF. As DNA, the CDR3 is TGTGCCAGTAGTATAGTTGGCGGAAGCTCCTACAATGAGCAGTTCTTC.

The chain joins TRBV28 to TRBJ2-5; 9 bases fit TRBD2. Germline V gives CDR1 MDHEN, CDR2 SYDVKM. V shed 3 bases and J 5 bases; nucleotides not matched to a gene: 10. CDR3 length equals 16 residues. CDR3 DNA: TGTGCCAGCAGTTTGTCGAGCGGGGGGATGAGGGAGACCCAGTACTTC. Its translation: CASSLSSGGMRETQYF. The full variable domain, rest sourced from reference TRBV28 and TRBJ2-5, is DVKVTQSSRYLVKRTGEKVFLECVQDMDHENMFWYRQDPGLGLRLIYFSYDVKMKEKGDIPEGYSVSREKKERFSLILESASTNQTSMYLCASSLSSGGMRETQYFGPGTRLLVL.

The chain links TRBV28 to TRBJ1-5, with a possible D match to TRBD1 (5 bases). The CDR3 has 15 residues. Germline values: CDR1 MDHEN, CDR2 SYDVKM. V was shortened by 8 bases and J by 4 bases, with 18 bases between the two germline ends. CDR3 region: CASGSGTGTNQPQHF. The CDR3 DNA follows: TGTGCCAGCGGATCCGGGACGGGGACGAATCAGCCCCAGCATTTT.

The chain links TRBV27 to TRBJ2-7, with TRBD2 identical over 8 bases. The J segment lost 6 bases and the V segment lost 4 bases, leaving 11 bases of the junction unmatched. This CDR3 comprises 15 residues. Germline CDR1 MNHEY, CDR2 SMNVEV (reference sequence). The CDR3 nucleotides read TGTGCCAGCAGTTCCTCCGGGACTAGTTTCAGCGAGCAGTACTTC. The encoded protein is CASSSSGTSFSEQYF.

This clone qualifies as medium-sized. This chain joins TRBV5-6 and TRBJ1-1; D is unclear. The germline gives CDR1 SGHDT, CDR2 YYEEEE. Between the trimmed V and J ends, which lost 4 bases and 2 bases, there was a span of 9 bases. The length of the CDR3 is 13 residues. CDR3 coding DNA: TGTGCCAGCAGCCCTGTCCTAAACACTGAAGCTTTCTTT. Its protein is CASSPVLNTEAFF.

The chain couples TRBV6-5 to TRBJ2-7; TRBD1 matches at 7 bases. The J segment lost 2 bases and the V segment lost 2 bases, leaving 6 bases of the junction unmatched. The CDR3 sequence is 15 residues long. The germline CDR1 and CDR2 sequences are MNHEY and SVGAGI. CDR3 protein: CASSYGTAPAYEQYF. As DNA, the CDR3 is TGTGCCAGCAGTTACGGGACAGCGCCTGCCTACGAGCAGTACTTC.

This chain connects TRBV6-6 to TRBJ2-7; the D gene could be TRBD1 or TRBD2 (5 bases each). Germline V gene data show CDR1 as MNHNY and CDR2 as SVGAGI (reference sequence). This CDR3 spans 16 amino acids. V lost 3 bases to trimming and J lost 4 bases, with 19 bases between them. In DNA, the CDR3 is TGTGCCAGCAGTTATTCAACGGGGCCCTACCTTTACGAGCAGTACTTC. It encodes CASSYSTGPYLYEQYF.

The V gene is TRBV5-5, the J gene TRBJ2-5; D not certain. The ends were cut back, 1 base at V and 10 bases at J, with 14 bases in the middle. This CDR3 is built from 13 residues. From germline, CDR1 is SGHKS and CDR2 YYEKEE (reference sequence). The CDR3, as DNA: TGTGCCAGCAGCTTGCCCGTGGAAGAGTTCCAGTACTTC. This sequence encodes CASSLPVEEFQYF.

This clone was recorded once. The CDR3 nucleotides read TGCGCCAGCAGCTTGGATCGGACTATGCCCGAAGCTTTCTTT. Amino acid sequence: CASSLDRTMPEAFF. The rearrangement links TRBV5-1 to TRBJ1-1; D uncertain. Germline V gene sequence: CDR1 SGHRS, CDR2 YFSETQ. The V end was cut by 0 bases, the J end by 8 bases, with 14 bases between. The CDR3 runs 14 residues.

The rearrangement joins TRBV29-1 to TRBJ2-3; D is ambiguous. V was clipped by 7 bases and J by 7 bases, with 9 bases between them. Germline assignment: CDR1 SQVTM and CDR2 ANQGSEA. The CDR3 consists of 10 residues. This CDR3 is CSAGTNTQYF. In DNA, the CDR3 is TGCAGCGCAGGCACGAATACGCAGTATTTT.

CDR3 sequence: CASSPGLAADTQYF. CDR3 DNA: TGTGCCAGCTCACCGGGACTAGCTGCAGATACGCAGTATTTT. The chain uses TRBV18 and TRBJ2-3, with TRBD2 matching 9 bases. Germline CDR1 and CDR2: KGHSH and LQKENI. V trimming: 3 bases; J trimming: 4 bases; junction bases outside the gene matches: 2. This CDR3 has 14 amino acids.

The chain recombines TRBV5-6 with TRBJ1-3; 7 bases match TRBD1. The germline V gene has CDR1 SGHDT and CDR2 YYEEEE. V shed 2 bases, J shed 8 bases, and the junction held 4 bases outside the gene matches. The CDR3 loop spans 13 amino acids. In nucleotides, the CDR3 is TGTGCCAGCAGCTTTGACAGGGTGGACACCATATATTTT. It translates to CASSFDRVDTIYF. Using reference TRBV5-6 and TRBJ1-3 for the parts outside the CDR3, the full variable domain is DAGVTQSPTHLIKTRGQQVTLRCSPKSGHDTVSWYQQALGQGPQFIFQYYEEEERQRGNFPDRFSGHQFPNYSSELNVNALLLGDSALYLCASSFDRVDTIYFGEGSWLTVV.

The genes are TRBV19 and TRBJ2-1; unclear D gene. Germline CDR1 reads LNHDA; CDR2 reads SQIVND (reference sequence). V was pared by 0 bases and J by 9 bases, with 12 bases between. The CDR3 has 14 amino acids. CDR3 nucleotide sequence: TGTGCCAGTAGTATAGAGGCTTTTCTCCGTGAGCAGTTCTTC. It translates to CASSIEAFLREQFF.